This TCR beta chain was found in a study of Ad26.COV2.S vaccination and SARS-CoV-2 variants. Treatment here: some 20 received Ad26.COV2.S at low or high dose, single or two shots; 5 received placebo; per-sample allocation not given. Collection of the samples took place on day 63 after the first injection of vaccine or placebo. Boston supplied an adult donor aged 18-55 years. Here immunoSEQ multiplex PCR was the method, and the copy in TCRdb shows in-frame clones only, minus some. The repertoire holds about 420,000 clones, with 85% to 90% as singletons. CDR1 is MGHDK, CDR2 SYGVNS, per germline. With 5 bases removed from V and 7 bases from J, the gap between germline ends came to 12 bases. This CDR3 has 13 amino acids.

The sample in question was peripheral blood, obtained in a trial of Ad26.COV2.S vaccine versus placebo. The sequence was obtained from a person aged 18-65 years who received the Ad26.COV2.S COVID-19 vaccine or a placebo. The V call is TRBV25-1, the J call TRBJ2-1; the D gene is possibly TRBD1 (6 bases). The CDR3 spells CASSYSGENEQFF. For the CDR3, the DNA is TGTGCCAGCAGTTACTCAGGGGAGAATGAGCAGTTCTTC.